What follows describes a single T cell receptor (beta chain). The sample originates from a study of monozygotic twins with inflammatory bowel disease. CDR3 length equals 14 residues. TCRdb reprocessed the 5' RACE reads, with one entry per CDR3 protein and no DNA. The sample totals a few hundred thousand distinct CDR3 sequences. The specimen was blood. This TCR came from a human donor with ulcerative colitis or Crohn's disease, or a healthy co-twin of an affected twin (not recorded which). The V gene is TRBV12-3 or TRBV12-4, the J gene TRBJ2-7; TCRdb selects TRBD1, and the lack of DNA leaves this call unchecked. The CDR3 loop reads CASSFRDARYEQYF.